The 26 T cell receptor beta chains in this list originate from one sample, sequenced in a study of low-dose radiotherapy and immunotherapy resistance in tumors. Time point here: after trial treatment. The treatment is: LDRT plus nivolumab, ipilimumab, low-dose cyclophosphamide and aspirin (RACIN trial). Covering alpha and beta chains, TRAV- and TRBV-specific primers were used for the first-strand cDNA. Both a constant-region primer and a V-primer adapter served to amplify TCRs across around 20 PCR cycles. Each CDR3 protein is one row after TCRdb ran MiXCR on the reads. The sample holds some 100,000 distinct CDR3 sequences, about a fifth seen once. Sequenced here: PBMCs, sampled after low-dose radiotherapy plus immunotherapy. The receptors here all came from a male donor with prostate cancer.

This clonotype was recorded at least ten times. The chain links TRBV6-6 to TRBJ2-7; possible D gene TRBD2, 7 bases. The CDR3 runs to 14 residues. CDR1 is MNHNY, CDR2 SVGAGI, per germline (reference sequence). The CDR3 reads CVTLGRGAAYEQYF. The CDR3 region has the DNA TGTGTCACCCTGGGGAGGGGGGCCGCCTACGAGCAGTACTTC.

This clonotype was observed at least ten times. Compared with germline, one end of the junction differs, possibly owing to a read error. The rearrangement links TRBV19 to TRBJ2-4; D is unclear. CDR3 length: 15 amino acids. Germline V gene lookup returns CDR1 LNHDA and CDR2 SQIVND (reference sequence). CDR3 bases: TGTGCCAGTAGTATACTGGCCACGGCGCGAAGTCAAGTGAATTTC. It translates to CASSILATARSQVNF.

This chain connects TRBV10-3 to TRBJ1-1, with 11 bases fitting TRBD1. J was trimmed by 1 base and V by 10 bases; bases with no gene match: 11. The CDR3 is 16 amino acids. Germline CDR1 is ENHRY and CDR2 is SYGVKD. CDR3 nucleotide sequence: TGTGCCACCCGGACAGGGGGCTTAGTTCGGAACACTGAAGCTTTCTTT. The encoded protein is CATRTGGLVRNTEAFF.

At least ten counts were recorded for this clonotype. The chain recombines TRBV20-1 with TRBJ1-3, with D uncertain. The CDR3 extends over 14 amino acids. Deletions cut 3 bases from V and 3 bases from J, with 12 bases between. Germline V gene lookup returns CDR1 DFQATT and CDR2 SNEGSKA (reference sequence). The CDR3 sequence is CSASHSRFGNTIYF. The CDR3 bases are TGCAGTGCTAGTCACAGCCGATTTGGAAACACCATATATTTT.

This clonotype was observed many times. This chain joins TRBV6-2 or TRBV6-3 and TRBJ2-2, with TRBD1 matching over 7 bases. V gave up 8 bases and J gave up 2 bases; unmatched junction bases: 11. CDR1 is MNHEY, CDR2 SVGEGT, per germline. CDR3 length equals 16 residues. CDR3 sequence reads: CASRDRQGDNTGELFF. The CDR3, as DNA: TGTGCCAGCCGGGACCGACAGGGAGATAACACCGGGGAGCTGTTTTTT.

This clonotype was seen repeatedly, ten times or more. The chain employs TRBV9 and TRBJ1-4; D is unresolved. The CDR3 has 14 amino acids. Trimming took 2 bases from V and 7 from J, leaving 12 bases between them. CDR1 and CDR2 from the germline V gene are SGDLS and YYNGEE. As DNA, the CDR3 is TGTGCCAGCAGCGTTGGGCAAGGCACTGAAAAACTGTTTTTT. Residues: CASSVGQGTEKLFF. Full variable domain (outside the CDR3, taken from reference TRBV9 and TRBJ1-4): DSGVTQTPKHLITATGQRVTLRCSPRSGDLSVYWYQQSLDQGLQFLIQYYNGEERAKGNILERFSAQQFPDLHSELNLSSLELGDSALYFCASSVGQGTEKLFFGSGTQLSVL.

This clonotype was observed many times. The CDR3, as DNA: TGCAGCGTTGTAAGACAGGGGGTCACCGGGGAGCTGTTTTTT. Its translation is CSVVRQGVTGELFF. The chain uses TRBV29-1 and TRBJ2-2; 9 nucleotides line up with TRBD1. V lost 4 bases and J lost 4; bases outside the gene matches: 4. CDR3 length: 14 residues. In germline, CDR1 is SQVTM, CDR2 ANQGSEA.

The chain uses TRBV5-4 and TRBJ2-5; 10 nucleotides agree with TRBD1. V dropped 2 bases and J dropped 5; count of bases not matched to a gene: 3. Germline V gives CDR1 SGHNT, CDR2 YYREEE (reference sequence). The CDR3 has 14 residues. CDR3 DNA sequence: TGTGCCAGCAGCTTCTCGACAGGGGGCGAGACCCAGTACTTC. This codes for CASSFSTGGETQYF.

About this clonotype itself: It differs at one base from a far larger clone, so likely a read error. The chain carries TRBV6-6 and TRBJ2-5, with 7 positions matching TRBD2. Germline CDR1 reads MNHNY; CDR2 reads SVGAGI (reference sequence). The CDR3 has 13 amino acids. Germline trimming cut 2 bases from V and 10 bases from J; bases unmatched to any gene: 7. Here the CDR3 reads CASSYGGEKNQYF. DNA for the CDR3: TGTGCCAGCAGTTACGGGGGGGAGAAGAACCAGTACTTC.

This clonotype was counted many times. The CDR3, as DNA: TGTGCCAGCAGCGGCGACGGGGATGGAGCTAACTATGGCTACACCTTC. Translated, it gives CASSGDGDGANYGYTF. This rearrangement joins TRBV7-9 to TRBJ1-2; no reliable D call. The V end was cut by 5 bases, the J end by 0 bases, with 16 bases between. Germline V gene sequence: CDR1 SEHNR, CDR2 FQNEAQ (reference sequence). The CDR3 is 16 amino acids.

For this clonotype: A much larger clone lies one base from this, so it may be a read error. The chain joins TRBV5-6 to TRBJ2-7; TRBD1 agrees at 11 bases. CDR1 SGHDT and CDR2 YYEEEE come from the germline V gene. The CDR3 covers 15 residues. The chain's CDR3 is CVSSLEDRGLYEQYF. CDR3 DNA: TGTGTCAGCAGCTTGGAGGACAGGGGGCTGTACGAGCAGTACTTC.

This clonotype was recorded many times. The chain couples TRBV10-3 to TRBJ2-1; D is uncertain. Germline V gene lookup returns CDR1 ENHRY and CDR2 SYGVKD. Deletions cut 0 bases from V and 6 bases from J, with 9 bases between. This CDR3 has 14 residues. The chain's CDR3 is CAISESETINEQFF. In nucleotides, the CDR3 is TGTGCCATCAGTGAGTCGGAGACCATCAATGAGCAGTTCTTC.

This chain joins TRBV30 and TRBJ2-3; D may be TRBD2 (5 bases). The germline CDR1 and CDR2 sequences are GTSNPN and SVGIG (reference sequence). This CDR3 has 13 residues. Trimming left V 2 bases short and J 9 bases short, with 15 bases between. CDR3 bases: TGTGCCTGGAGTATCTCGGCCGAGGGAACGCAGTATTTT. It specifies CAWSISAEGTQYF. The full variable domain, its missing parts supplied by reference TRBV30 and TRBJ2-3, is SQTIHQWPATLVQPVGSPLSLECTVEGTSNPNLYWYRQAAGRGLQLLFYSVGIGQISSEVPQNLSASRPQDRQFILSSKKLLLSDSGFYLCAWSISAEGTQYFGPGTRLTVL.

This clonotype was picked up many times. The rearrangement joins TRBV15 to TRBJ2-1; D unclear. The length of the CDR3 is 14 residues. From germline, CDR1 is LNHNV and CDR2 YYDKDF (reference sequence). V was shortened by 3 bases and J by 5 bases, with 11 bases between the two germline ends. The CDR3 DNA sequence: TGTGCCACCAGCAGGGAGTCAGCACACAATGAGCAGTTCTTC. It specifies CATSRESAHNEQFF. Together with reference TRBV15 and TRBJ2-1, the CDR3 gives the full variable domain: DAMVIQNPRYQVTQFGKPVTLSCSQTLNHNVMYWYQQKSSQAPKLLFHYYDKDFNNEADTPDNFQSRRPNTSFCFLDIRSPGLGDTAMYLCATSRESAHNEQFFGPGTRLTVL.

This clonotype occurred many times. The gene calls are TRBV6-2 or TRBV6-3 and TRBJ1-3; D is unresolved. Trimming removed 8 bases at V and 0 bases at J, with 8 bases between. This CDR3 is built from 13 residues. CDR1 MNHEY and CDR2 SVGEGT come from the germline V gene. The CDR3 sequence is CASSLSSGNTIYF. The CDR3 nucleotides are TGTGCCAGCTCGCTTTCCTCTGGAAACACCATATATTTT.

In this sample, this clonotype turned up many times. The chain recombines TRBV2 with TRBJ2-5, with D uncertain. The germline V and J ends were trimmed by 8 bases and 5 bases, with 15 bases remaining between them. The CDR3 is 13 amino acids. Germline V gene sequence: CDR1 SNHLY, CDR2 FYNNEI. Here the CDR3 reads CASALPDTETQYF. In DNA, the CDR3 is TGTGCCAGCGCGCTACCTGATACGGAGACCCAGTACTTC.

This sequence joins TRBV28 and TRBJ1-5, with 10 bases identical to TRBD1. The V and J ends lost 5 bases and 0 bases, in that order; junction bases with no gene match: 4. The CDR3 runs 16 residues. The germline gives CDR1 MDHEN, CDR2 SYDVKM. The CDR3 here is CASSPGTGVSNQPQHF. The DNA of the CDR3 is TGTGCCAGCAGTCCCGGGACAGGGGTTAGCAATCAGCCCCAGCATTTT.

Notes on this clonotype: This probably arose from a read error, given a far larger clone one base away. As DNA, the CDR3 is TGTGCCAGCAGTCCCAGCGGGGATGAGCAGTTCTTC. Translation gives CASSPSGDEQFF. The chain combines TRBV6-1 with TRBJ2-1; 7 nucleotides align to TRBD2. CDR1 is MNHNS and CDR2 is SASEGT in the germline V gene. Unmatched junction bases numbered 3, after V lost 5 bases and J lost 8 bases. The CDR3 contains 12 residues.

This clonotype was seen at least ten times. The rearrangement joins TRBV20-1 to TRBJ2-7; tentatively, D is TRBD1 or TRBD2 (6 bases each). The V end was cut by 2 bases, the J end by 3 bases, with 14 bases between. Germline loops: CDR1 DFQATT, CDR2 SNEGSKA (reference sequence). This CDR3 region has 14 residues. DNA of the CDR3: TGCAGTGCTAGATTTTACGGGGGCCGCTACGAGCAGTACTTC. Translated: CSARFYGGRYEQYF.

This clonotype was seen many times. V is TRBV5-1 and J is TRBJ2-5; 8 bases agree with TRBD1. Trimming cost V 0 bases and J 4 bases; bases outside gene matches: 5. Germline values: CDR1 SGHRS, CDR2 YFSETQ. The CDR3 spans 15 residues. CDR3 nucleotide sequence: TGCGCCAGCAGCTTGGAACAGGGGGTCGTAGAGACCCAGTACTTC. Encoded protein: CASSLEQGVVETQYF.

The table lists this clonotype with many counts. The CDR3 loop reads CASSPGQHKLTDTQYF. CDR3 DNA: TGTGCCAGCAGCCCGGGACAGCACAAGCTTACAGATACGCAGTATTTT. The chain is built from TRBV7-9 and TRBJ2-3; 7 bases map to TRBD1. The V segment lost 5 bases and the J segment 3 bases; nucleotides outside the gene matches: 11. The CDR3 length is 16 residues. CDR1 and CDR2 from the germline V gene are SEHNR and FQNEAQ (reference sequence).

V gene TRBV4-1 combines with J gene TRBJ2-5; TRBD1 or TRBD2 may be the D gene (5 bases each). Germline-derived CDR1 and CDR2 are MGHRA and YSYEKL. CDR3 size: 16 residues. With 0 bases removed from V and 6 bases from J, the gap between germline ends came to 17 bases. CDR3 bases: TGCGCCAGCAGCCAAGATCCGGGGACGGGTATGAAGACCCAGTACTTC. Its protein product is CASSQDPGTGMKTQYF.

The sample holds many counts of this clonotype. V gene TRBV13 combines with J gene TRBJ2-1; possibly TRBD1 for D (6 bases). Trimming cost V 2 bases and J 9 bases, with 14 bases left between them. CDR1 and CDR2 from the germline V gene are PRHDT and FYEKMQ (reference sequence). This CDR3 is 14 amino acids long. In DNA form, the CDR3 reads TGTGCCAGCAGCTTAAACAGGGCGAGTGGTGAGCAGTTCTTC. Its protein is CASSLNRASGEQFF.

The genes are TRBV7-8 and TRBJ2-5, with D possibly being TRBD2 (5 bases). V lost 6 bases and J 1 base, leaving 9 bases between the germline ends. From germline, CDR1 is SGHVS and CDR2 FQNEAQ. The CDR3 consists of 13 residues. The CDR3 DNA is TGTGCCAGCAGATTCCGGGGCCAAGAGACCCAGTACTTC. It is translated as CASRFRGQETQYF.

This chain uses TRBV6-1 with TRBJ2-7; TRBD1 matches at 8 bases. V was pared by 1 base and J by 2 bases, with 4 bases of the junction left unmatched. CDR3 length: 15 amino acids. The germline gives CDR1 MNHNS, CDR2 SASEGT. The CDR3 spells CASSEGGQGTYEQYF. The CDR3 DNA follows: TGTGCCAGCAGTGAAGGAGGACAGGGAACCTACGAGCAGTACTTC.

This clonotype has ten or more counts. The CDR3: CASSQSRLHTEAFF. The DNA for the CDR3 is TGTGCCAGCAGCCAAAGCCGGCTTCACACTGAAGCTTTCTTT. The chain employs TRBV3-1 and TRBJ1-1; no clear D. Looked up from germline, CDR1 is LGHDT and CDR2 is YNNKEL (reference sequence). V lost 2 bases and J lost 3, with 10 bases in between. The length of the CDR3 is 14 residues.